This entry describes one TCR beta chain. Generated by immunoSEQ multiplex PCR, the TCRdb table keeps only in-frame clones and is missing some. The sample holds roughly 1,500,000 clones, around 98% seen once. The data derive from a study of shared clonotypes between healthy human individuals. Caucasian adults living in Nashville, Tennessee, provided all samples. V lost 2 bases to trimming and J lost 7 bases; unmatched junction nucleotides: 13. Germline V gene data show CDR1 as GTSNPN and CDR2 as SVGIG (reference sequence). The CDR3 runs to 16 residues. The receptor was derived from a man aged 25 to 40 in good health. Sample: naive CD4+ T cells sorted from blood. Sample subset: CD45RA+ positively selected. The J gene is TRBJ2-1, the V gene TRBV30; 8 positions match TRBD1. CDR3 protein: CAWSYRGRLFGNEQFF. DNA of the CDR3: TGTGCCTGGAGTTACAGGGGGAGGCTCTTCGGGAATGAGCAGTTCTTC.